The T cell receptor beta chain under discussion was sequenced for a study of identical twins (dated by TCRdb to between 2015 and 2016). With respect to the entire study: To test whether fetal clonotypes persist, this study deep-sequenced TCR alpha and beta repertoires from monozygotic twins, from unrelated adults of various ages, and from cord blood. Replicate twin experiments were performed at different times using different library preparation protocols to rule out contamination. Summary of the overall study and its limitations: Zero-insertion analyses could be partly confounded by invariant T cells such as MAIT and iNKT, though diverse VJ usage argued against such confounding for most clonotypes. Compared with coincidental sharing between unrelated individuals, out-of-frame TCR alpha sequences shared between twins had an excess of sequences with low generation probability. In monozygotic twins, out-of-frame TCR alpha sharing was systematically underestimated by recombination models, although the models agreed with sharing between unrelated individuals. Conclusions relied on cross-sectional statistical analysis, since the same donors could not be followed over many years. Excess twin sharing in beta out-of-frame sequences was weaker because fewer shared sequences lowered the signal-to-noise ratio. Fewer insertions were carried by abundant cord blood beta clonotypes, a similar but weaker trend appeared in young adult naive repertoires, and no such trend appeared in memory repertoires.

This clonotype was observed a few times. Its antigen is not yet known. The record has no base qualities; no much larger clone is one base away. Trimming removed 2 bases from V and 0 bases from J, leaving 7 bases between the germline ends. From a lookup of the germline V gene, CDR1 and CDR2 are MNHEY and SVGAGI. Counted from cysteine to phenylalanine, this CDR3 has 14 amino acids. CDR3 DNA only is kept here, 42 bases in frame from base 1. To prepare the library, 5' RACE was applied. The sequencer listed for this sample is Illumina HiSeq 2000. A universal primer binding site was added through template switching, and the final cDNA carried a unique molecular identifier so that TCR cDNA molecules could be counted accurately. Specific primers in the conserved constant-segment region were used to synthesize first-strand cDNA for TCR alpha and beta chains. To control for contamination, every cDNA library was double barcoded, receiving both a SMART-Mk sample barcode and Illumina barcodes. Two successive PCR steps introduced TruSeq adapter sequences along with Illumina sample barcodes. Sequencing of the TCR alpha and beta cDNA libraries was done on the Illumina HiSeq platform using custom primers. Processing in the source paper ran as follows. Unique molecular identifiers were extracted from raw reads with MiGEC, and CDR3 positions were determined with MiXCR. Recombination models were inferred per individual with the repgenHMM and IGoR tools using an EM algorithm. Shared clonotypes were analyzed with the tcR package in R, and sharing was normalized by the product of cloneset sizes. Out-of-frame nonproductive sequences were analyzed to study raw recombination free of thymic and clonal selection effects. TCRdb itself trimmed the public reads at Q25 with fastp, ran MiXCR and retained productive beta chains. When rows share a CDR3 protein, they turn into one entry using the most common DNA and genes. These V and J calls rely on TCRdb rather than the paper's analysis. The sample table lists hundreds of thousands of distinct CDR3 sequences, 21% of them with a count of one. Together, the top ten hold 4% to 4.5% of the sample.

Every donor in the study was a healthy Caucasian. The twin cohort comprised three pairs of female monozygotic twins, all aged roughly 18 to 30 years. The RNA used for TCR libraries was isolated from peripheral blood mononuclear cells. The same sample was also used in a study of T cells expressing NK-cell markers. The second source states: In sorted CD3+CD56+NKG2C+, CD3+CD56+NKG2C- and CD3+CD56-NKG2C+ T-cell subsets from several donors, TCR beta-chain repertoires were profiled. Of the eight sequenced donors, seven were found to be HCMV-seropositive and one was found to be HCMV-seronegative. To restrict sorting to alphabetaTCR-expressing T cells, an anti-gammadeltaTCR antibody was added in several experiments. In six donors, the dominant CD3+CD56+NKG2C+ clonotypes were among the top 10 CD8+ clonotypes and accounted for roughly 1.0-7.0% of CD8+ T cells. Those dominant clonotypes were again the most abundant among CD3+CD56-NKG2C+ cells in several donors, at roughly 28.3-65%. It remained unclear whether the expanded NKG2C-expressing T cell clones were specific for HCMV antigens. The study sequenced eight donors, all healthy volunteers chosen at random: three men and five women. HCMV serostatus was determined by detecting HCMV-specific IgG in serum with a commercial ELISA kit. For about six donors, unsorted PBMC were also used to sequence bulk peripheral blood T-cell repertoires. MIGEC was used to demultiplex reads and group reads by UMI, and MiTCR was used to assemble and quantify clonotypes. To exclude erroneous sequences, only TCR cDNA sequences supported by at least two reads were retained. The tcR package was used for downstream repertoire analysis, and clonotypes were matched across fractions by CDR3 nucleotide sequence plus V segment. VDJmatch was used to annotate antigen specificity against VDJdb, with one amino acid substitution allowed in CDR3.

The sequenced sample consisted of PBMCs. Recombination linked TRBV6-5 to TRBJ1-2, with no confidently assigned D gene. The sequence came from a woman under 30 in good health. CDR3 reads: CASSYNPANYGYTF. The DNA reads TGTGCCAGCAGTTACAATCCAGCTAACTATGGCTACACCTTC.